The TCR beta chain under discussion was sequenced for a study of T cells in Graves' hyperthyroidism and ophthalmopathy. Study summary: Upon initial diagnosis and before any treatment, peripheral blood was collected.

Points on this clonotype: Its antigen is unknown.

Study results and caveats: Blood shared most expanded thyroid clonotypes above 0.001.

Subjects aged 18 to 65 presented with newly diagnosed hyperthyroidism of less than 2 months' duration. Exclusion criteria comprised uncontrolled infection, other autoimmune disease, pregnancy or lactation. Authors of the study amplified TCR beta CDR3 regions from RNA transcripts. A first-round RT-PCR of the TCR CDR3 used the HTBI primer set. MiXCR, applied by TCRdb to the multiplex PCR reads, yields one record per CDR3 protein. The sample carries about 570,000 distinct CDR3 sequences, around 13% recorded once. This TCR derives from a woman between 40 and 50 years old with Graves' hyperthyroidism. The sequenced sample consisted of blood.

The CDR3 nucleotides are TGTGCCAGCACCGGACTAGCGACCTACAATGAGCAGTTCTTC. Translation gives CASTGLATYNEQFF. The V and J genes are TRBV2 and TRBJ2-1; the match to TRBD2 covers 9 bases. The CDR3 is 14 amino acids. CDR1 and CDR2 from the germline V gene are SNHLY and FYNNEI. The V segment lost 7 bases and the J segment 2 bases; nucleotides outside the gene matches: 3.